This TCR beta chain is drawn from a study of vaccination and CD4 T cells after COVID-19. Whole-study context: The study drew post-COVID samples a median about 100 days after diagnosis (range 35 to 161).

CDR3 length: 15 residues. Trimming took off 5 bases at V and 5 bases at J, with 18 bases between the two ends. Germline V lookup: CDR1 SGHTA, CDR2 FQGNSA. Time point noted: late sampling 161 to 241 days after vaccination in three convalescent patients. TCRdb analysed the PCR reads with MiXCR anew, one entry per CDR3 protein. The data show tens of thousands of distinct CDR3 sequences, with approximately 49% seen just once and about 5.3% held by the top ten. The gene calls are TRBV7-2 and TRBJ2-5, with D possibly called TRBD1 or TRBD2 (6 bases each). This clonotype was obtained from a human donor who had recovered from COVID-19. Here the sequenced sample was CD4+ T cells from blood, taken about 7 months after SARS-CoV-2 vaccination. The CDR3 coding sequence is TGTGCCAGCAGCAATCAAGGGGGGTCGGCGGAGACCCAGTACTTC. It translates to CASSNQGGSAETQYF.